The 4 T cell receptor beta chains below come from one sample, sequenced in a study of T cell responses to AZD1222 COVID-19 vaccine. Profiling relied on immunoSEQ multiplex PCR, and the TCRdb table lists in-frame clones only, not all of them. The profile shows 80,000 to 90,000 clones, around 90% of them singletons. The specimen comprised peripheral blood, sampled on day 0 of MenACWY control vaccination. These receptors were taken from an adult in good health.

The chain couples TRBV6-1 to TRBJ1-1, with a possible D match to TRBD1 (6 bases). Germline V lookup: CDR1 MNHNS, CDR2 SASEGT. The CDR3 sequence is 14 residues long. The V end was cut by 0 bases, the J end by 5 bases, with 10 bases between. The CDR3 loop is CASSEAWQGTEAFF. The CDR3 DNA is TGTGCCAGCAGTGAAGCGTGGCAGGGGACTGAAGCTTTCTTT.

In DNA, the CDR3 is TGTGCCACCAGTGACCAGGGGGCTGGTAATCAGCCCCAGCATTTT. Protein product: CATSDQGAGNQPQHF. This rearrangement joins TRBV24-1 to TRBJ1-5; TRBD1 agrees at 8 bases. The CDR3 totals 15 residues. Trimming took 4 bases from V and 4 from J; bases not matched to a gene: 5. CDR1 is KGHDR, CDR2 SFDVKD, per germline.

J is TRBJ1-1 and V is TRBV29-1; D remains ambiguous. This CDR3 comprises 13 residues. From germline, CDR1 is SQVTM and CDR2 ANQGSEA. Trimming took off 1 base at V and 0 bases at J, with 6 bases between the two ends. CDR3 DNA sequence: TGCAGCGTTGAAGCGGAGATGAACACTGAAGCTTTCTTT. Amino acid sequence: CSVEAEMNTEAFF.

The chain recombines TRBV4-2 with TRBJ1-1; TRBD1 aligns across 9 bases. The CDR3 loop spans 16 amino acids. The V segment lost 3 bases and the J segment 1 base; nucleotides outside the gene matches: 6. Per germline, CDR1 LGHNA and CDR2 YNFKEQ. CDR3 sequence: CASSHPGTGQNTEAFF. In DNA form, the CDR3 reads TGTGCCAGCAGCCATCCCGGGACAGGGCAGAACACTGAAGCTTTCTTT.